What follows are 28 T cell receptor beta chains derived from one specimen sequenced in a study of blood T cells in healthy people across ages. Through a sample-barcoded 5' primer and a J-beta primer mix, a second PCR was run for roughly 6 to 11 cycles. A single record per CDR3 protein comes from TCRdb applying MiXCR to the 5' RACE reads. The data contain hundreds of thousands of distinct CDR3 sequences, approximately 50% of them seen just once; the ten biggest clones take up around 37%. Sequenced material: blood. Every receptor here comes from a man in his sixties in good health.

With respect to this clonotype: A junction end diverges from the germline sequence, so it may reflect a read error. V is TRBV4-1 and J is TRBJ2-3; D unclear. The germline gives CDR1 MGHRA, CDR2 YSYEKL. CDR3 size: 15 residues. The CDR3 sequence is CASSQVGLVSNTQYF. The CDR3, as DNA: TGCGCCAGTAGCCAAGTAGGGTTGGTATCTAATACGCAGTATTTT.

The chain employs TRBV11-2 and TRBJ1-1, with D uncertain. This CDR3 has 15 residues. V was cut by 5 bases and J by 5 bases, with 18 bases left in between. Germline V gives CDR1 SGHAT, CDR2 FQNNGV. CDR3 protein: CASSTRGPSGTEAFF. CDR3 DNA: TGTGCCAGCAGCACCCGCGGACCGTCGGGGACTGAAGCTTTCTTT.

This clonotype has just a few counts. The rearrangement joins TRBV12-3 or TRBV12-4 to TRBJ2-7; unclear D gene. The CDR3 totals 14 residues. The V and J ends lost 5 bases and 4 bases respectively, with 15 bases between them. The CDR3, as DNA: TGTGCCAGCAGTCCCTTTAGTGGCCGGTACGAGCAGTACTTC. It specifies CASSPFSGRYEQYF.

V gene TRBV6-1 combines with J gene TRBJ2-1; 9 bases fit TRBD1. The V and J ends lost 6 bases and 0 bases, in that order; junction bases with no gene match: 12. Germline CDR1 and CDR2: MNHNS and SASEGT. The CDR3 extends over 18 amino acids. CDR3 DNA sequence: TGTGCCAGCAGCCCAACCTTTCCGACAGGGGGCTCCTACAATGAGCAGTTCTTC. It translates to CASSPTFPTGGSYNEQFF.

This sequence joins TRBV3-1 and TRBJ1-4; D gene uncertain. The CDR3 is 14 residues long. The ends were cut back, 5 bases at V and 4 bases at J, with 11 bases in the middle. In germline, CDR1 is LGHDT, CDR2 YNNKEL (reference sequence). DNA of the CDR3: TGTGCCAGCAGCTTACGGGGTCATAATGAAAAACTGTTTTTT. This codes for CASSLRGHNEKLFF. Using reference TRBV3-1 and TRBJ1-4 for the parts outside the CDR3, the full variable domain is DTAVSQTPKYLVTQMGNDKSIKCEQNLGHDTMYWYKQDSKKFLKIMFSYNNKELIINETVPNRFSPKSPDKAHLNLHINSLELGDSAVYFCASSLRGHNEKLFFGSGTQLSVL.

This chain connects TRBV6-1 to TRBJ2-7; no clear D gene. This CDR3 is 14 amino acids long. The germline CDR1 and CDR2 sequences are MNHNS and SASEGT. Trimming shortened V by 1 base and J by 4 bases, and 11 bases separated the two germline ends. CDR3 loop: CASSEGVGPYEQYF. The CDR3 nucleotides are TGTGCCAGCAGTGAAGGGGTGGGCCCTTACGAGCAGTACTTC.

The chain combines TRBV4-1 with TRBJ2-3; D call uncertain. The CDR3 runs to 14 residues. V lost 4 bases, J lost 2 bases, and 10 bases lay in between. The germline V gene encodes CDR1 MGHRA and CDR2 YSYEKL. The CDR3 DNA reads as TGCGCCAGCAGCCCCGCGACGACCACAGATACGCAGTATTTT. It translates to CASSPATTTDTQYF.

Only a few counts were recorded for this clonotype. The V call is TRBV20-1, the J call TRBJ1-1, with a tentative D call TRBD1 (6 bases). V was shortened by 5 bases and J by 0 bases, with 13 bases between the two germline ends. The CDR3 has 14 amino acids. Germline values: CDR1 DFQATT, CDR2 SNEGSKA (reference sequence). The CDR3 nucleotides are TGCAGTGCTCAAGGGGGGTCGGTGAACACTGAAGCTTTCTTT. Its translation is CSAQGGSVNTEAFF.

This clonotype was seen repeatedly, ten times or more. The J gene is TRBJ2-1, the V gene TRBV5-6, with D tentatively TRBD2 (6 bases). Deletions cut 8 bases from V and 0 bases from J, with 24 bases between. Germline values: CDR1 SGHDT, CDR2 YYEEEE. The CDR3 contains 18 residues. The CDR3 loop reads CASMGGLNVISSYNEQFF. CDR3 nucleotide sequence: TGTGCCAGTATGGGGGGACTGAATGTTATTAGCTCCTACAATGAGCAGTTCTTC.

This clonotype was observed a few times. CDR3 nucleotides: TGTGCCAGCAGACCAAACGGGGAGACCCAGTACTTC. It translates to CASRPNGETQYF. The chain uses TRBV2 and TRBJ2-5; D remains ambiguous. The CDR3 consists of 12 residues. The germline V and J ends were trimmed by 6 bases and 5 bases, with 10 bases remaining between them. The V gene's germline CDR1 is SNHLY and CDR2 FYNNEI.

The chain carries TRBV5-5 and TRBJ2-7; TRBD1 matches 7 bases. Judging by the DNA end, TRBJ2-5 fits better; the J call may be wrong. Germline V gene data show CDR1 as SGHKS and CDR2 as YYEKEE (reference sequence). This CDR3 contains 17 residues. CDR3 coding DNA: TGTGCCAGCAGCTCGCTACAACAGGGGCCCACCTCGGAGACCCAGTACTTC. It is translated as CASSSLQQGPTSETQYF.

This rearrangement joins TRBV20-1 to TRBJ2-1; the match to TRBD1 covers 7 bases. Germline V lookup: CDR1 DFQATT, CDR2 SNEGSKA (reference sequence). The CDR3 runs 12 residues. V shed 4 bases, J shed 8 bases, and the junction held 5 bases outside the gene matches. CDR3 residues: CSATDRDDEQFF. DNA for the CDR3: TGCAGTGCTACCGACAGGGACGATGAGCAGTTCTTC.

The J gene is TRBJ2-5, the V gene TRBV12-3 or TRBV12-4; 11 bases are shared with TRBD2. This CDR3 comprises 15 residues. Germline trimming cut 6 bases from V and 9 bases from J; bases unmatched to any gene: 12. The CDR3 spells CASSLAGGLVMAQYF. CDR3 DNA sequence: TGTGCCAGCAGCCTAGCGGGGGGCCTCGTTATGGCCCAGTACTTC.

A few counts support this clonotype. The rearrangement joins TRBV11-2 to TRBJ2-7; D might be TRBD2 (5 bases). Trimming took 0 bases from V and 5 from J, leaving 8 bases between them. The length of the CDR3 is 13 residues. The germline CDR1 and CDR2 sequences are SGHAT and FQNNGV. The CDR3 region is CASSLDYGDEQYF. For the CDR3, the DNA is TGTGCCAGCAGCTTAGATTACGGGGACGAGCAGTACTTC.

This clonotype came up a few times. The DNA for the CDR3 is TGTGCCAGCAGCTACCGGGACAGGGGGCCCTACGAGCAGTACTTC. Translating gives CASSYRDRGPYEQYF. The genes are TRBV5-6 and TRBJ2-7, with 12 bases lining up with TRBD1. Per the germline V gene, CDR1 is SGHDT and CDR2 is YYEEEE. The ends lost 3 bases at V and 2 bases at J; junction bases unmatched: 3. The CDR3 is 15 amino acids.

With regard to this clonotype: Mismatch with germline at one junction end may stem from a read error. The rearrangement links TRBV20-1 to TRBJ2-1, with 8 bases that match TRBD2. The CDR3 extends over 14 amino acids. Germline V gene data show CDR1 as DFQATT and CDR2 as SNEGSKA (reference sequence). DNA of the CDR3: TGCAGAGCTATCGGGACTAGGCGGAATGAGCAACAGTTCTTC. Encoded protein: CRAIGTRRNEQQFF.

The rearrangement links TRBV6-5 to TRBJ2-3; 12 nucleotides match TRBD1. Per the germline V gene, CDR1 is MNHEY and CDR2 is SVGAGI. J gave up 0 bases and V 0 bases, and 4 bases lay outside the gene matches. The CDR3 is 18 residues long. Written as DNA, the CDR3 is TGTGCCAGCAGTTACTCGGGGACAGGGGGCCTAAGCACAGATACGCAGTATTTT. Translation gives CASSYSGTGGLSTDTQYF.

Concerning this clonotype: The germline gene is not matched at one end of the junction; a read error may be the cause. J is TRBJ1-1 and V is TRBV10-2; a weak D match, TRBD1 (6 bases). The germline gives CDR1 WSHSY, CDR2 SAAADI. CDR3 size: 14 residues. CDR3 amino acids: CASNKQGGISETFF. DNA for the CDR3: TGCGCCAGTAATAAACAGGGTGGAATCTCTGAAACTTTCTTT.

This clonotype was counted a few times. The chain is built from TRBV20-1 and TRBJ2-1; no clear D. From germline, CDR1 is DFQATT and CDR2 SNEGSKA (reference sequence). Trimming stripped 7 bases from V and 0 bases from J, with 4 bases between. This CDR3 spans 11 amino acids. The CDR3 loop reads CSGRSYNEQFF. CDR3 sequence (DNA): TGCAGTGGGCGCTCCTACAATGAGCAGTTCTTC.

The chain uses TRBV4-2 and TRBJ1-4, with D maybe TRBD1 (6 bases). The germline CDR1 and CDR2 sequences are LGHNA and YNFKEQ. With 1 base removed from V and 8 bases from J, the gap between germline ends came to 11 bases. There are 14 residues in the CDR3. CDR3 coding DNA: TGTGCCAGCAGCCAAGTACAGGGCGGGGAAAAACTGTTTTTT. This translates into CASSQVQGGEKLFF.

The rearrangement links TRBV3-1 to TRBJ2-2; 10 bases are shared with TRBD2. The CDR3 is 15 residues long. Germline V CDR1 and CDR2: LGHDT, YNNKEL (reference sequence). Trimming removed 1 base from V and 9 bases from J; junction bases left unmatched: 5. Here the CDR3 reads CASSQGTSGDRELFF. In DNA form, the CDR3 reads TGTGCCAGCAGCCAAGGGACTAGCGGCGACAGGGAGCTGTTTTTT.

The chain recombines TRBV20-1 with TRBJ1-1; no reliable D call. Trimming removed 6 bases from V and 0 bases from J, with 14 bases in between. In germline, CDR1 is DFQATT, CDR2 SNEGSKA (reference sequence). The CDR3 is 14 amino acids. CDR3 amino acids: CSAYLTRMNTEAFF. DNA of the CDR3: TGCAGTGCCTACCTGACACGAATGAACACTGAAGCTTTCTTT.

The chain carries TRBV20-1 and TRBJ2-7; the match to TRBD1 covers 8 bases. CDR3 size: 13 residues. Germline assignment: CDR1 DFQATT and CDR2 SNEGSKA (reference sequence). The V segment lost 7 bases and the J segment 4 bases; nucleotides outside the gene matches: 9. The CDR3 loop is CSVPTGAKYEQYF. CDR3 sequence (DNA): TGCAGTGTCCCGACAGGGGCGAAGTACGAGCAGTACTTC.

The rearrangement joins TRBV5-1 to TRBJ2-7; D call uncertain. Trimming left V 0 bases short and J 3 bases short, with 10 bases between. Germline lookup yields CDR1 SGHRS and CDR2 YFSETQ. This CDR3 has 14 amino acids. The CDR3 nucleotides read TGCGCCAGCAGCTTGGACGGCGGAGACTACGAGCAGTACTTC. Its translation: CASSLDGGDYEQYF.

The sample holds one count of this clonotype. V usage is TRBV6-1 and J usage is TRBJ2-5; either TRBD1 or TRBD2 may supply D (6 bases each). CDR3 length: 14 amino acids. Germline V gene sequence: CDR1 MNHNS, CDR2 SASEGT. Trimming took 3 bases from V and 4 from J, leaving 12 bases between them. The CDR3 sequence: CASSEIGGRETQYF. CDR3 nucleotide sequence: TGTGCCAGCAGTGAGATCGGGGGCCGAGAGACCCAGTACTTC.

V gene TRBV18 combines with J gene TRBJ2-5, with D possibly being TRBD2 (5 bases). This CDR3 is built from 13 residues. The V end lost 0 bases, the J end lost 9 bases, and 11 bases lay between the germline ends. Germline V lookup: CDR1 KGHSH, CDR2 LQKENI. The CDR3 DNA follows: TGTGCCAGCTCACCACCGAGTTCGGAGGCCCAGTACTTC. This sequence encodes CASSPPSSEAQYF.

V is TRBV10-3 and J is TRBJ2-2; TRBD2 agrees at 8 bases. V lost 4 bases, J lost 0 bases, and 1 base stayed unmatched. Looked up from germline, CDR1 is ENHRY and CDR2 is SYGVKD. The CDR3 is 15 residues long. As DNA, the CDR3 is TGTGCCATCAGTGTTAGCGGGGCGAACACCGGGGAGCTGTTTTTT. Translated: CAISVSGANTGELFF.

The chain is built from TRBV3-1 and TRBJ1-4; no clear D. The CDR3 has 15 residues. V was cut by 1 base and J by 8 bases, with 14 bases left in between. From germline, CDR1 is LGHDT and CDR2 YNNKEL (reference sequence). The DNA of the CDR3 is TGTGCCAGCAGCCAAGTGGGAGGGTTGAGGGAAAAACTGTTTTTT. It encodes CASSQVGGLREKLFF.